This TCR beta chain derives from a study of OX40 agonist ivuxolimab in advanced cancers. Whole-study context: Those enrolled were about 82% male, with a mean age of 60 years and ages from roughly 20 to 85.

Sequencing was performed with immunoSEQ multiplex PCR; in TCRdb, only in-frame clones are kept and a portion is missing. The sample lists fewer than 70,000 clones; 75% to 90% were seen once. The cohort excluded patients with autoimmune disease history or systemic immunosuppression. Trimming took off 3 bases at V and 3 bases at J, with 27 bases between the two ends. The CDR3 is 19 residues long. Germline V CDR1 and CDR2: SGHAT, FQNNGV. The specimen comprised CD4+ or CD8+ T cells sorted from blood, sampled in a trial of the OX40 agonist ivuxolimab. The receptor's source is an adult with an advanced solid tumor such as melanoma, head and neck, liver or kidney cancer. This rearrangement joins TRBV11-2 to TRBJ2-7, with unresolved D. The CDR3: CASSFIRVVHPSTDYEQYF. For the CDR3, the DNA is TGTGCCAGCAGCTTTATTCGGGTCGTTCACCCTTCCACTGACTACGAGCAGTACTTC.